Each of the 20 T cell receptor beta chains below was sequenced from the same sample in a study of shared clonotypes between healthy human individuals. Naive CD8 isolation took CD45RO-negative cells positively selected for CCR7 and excluded terminally differentiated effector memory CD45RA+ cells. Clones were read by immunoSEQ multiplex PCR, and TCRdb kept only the in-frame ones, dropping some. The sample lists about 2,100,000 clones, about 92% occurring once. The sequencing input was naive CD8+ T cells from PBMCs. The receptors were gathered from a man aged 18 to 29 in good health. Some clones in this sample may be carry-over from other donors' samples.

J is TRBJ2-7 and V is TRBV7-9, with 7 bases identical to TRBD2. The V segment lost 6 bases and the J segment 7 bases; nucleotides outside the gene matches: 15. The CDR3 runs 15 residues. Germline V CDR1 and CDR2: SEHNR, FQNEAQ (reference sequence). This CDR3 reads CASSLSTAGVREQYF. The CDR3 nucleotides read TGTGCCAGCAGTCTGTCGACGGCGGGAGTACGGGAGCAGTACTTC.

The chain is built from TRBV5-4 and TRBJ2-3, with 10 bases aligning to TRBD1. The CDR3 is 16 amino acids. With 4 bases clipped from V and 4 bases from J, the junction kept 9 bases outside the gene matches. From germline, CDR1 is SGHNT and CDR2 YYREEE (reference sequence). The CDR3 spells CASSPRQGAMADTQYF. As DNA, the CDR3 is TGTGCCAGCAGCCCAAGACAGGGGGCGATGGCAGATACGCAGTATTTT.

This chain connects TRBV18 to TRBJ2-7; D may correspond to TRBD1 or TRBD2 (5 bases each). Germline lookup yields CDR1 KGHSH and CDR2 LQKENI. The V gene lost 5 bases and the J gene lost 0 bases, with 14 bases spanning the gap. This CDR3 spans 15 amino acids. CDR3 sequence reads: CASSAGTRSSYEQYF. The DNA for the CDR3 is TGTGCCAGCTCAGCCGGGACGAGGAGCTCCTACGAGCAGTACTTC.

This sequence joins TRBV4-3 and TRBJ1-4; perhaps TRBD1 as D (6 bases). V dropped 1 base and J dropped 5 bases, with 11 bases sitting between them. The CDR3 runs 15 residues. Per the germline V gene, CDR1 is LGHNA and CDR2 is YSLEER. CDR3 DNA sequence: TGCGCCAGCAGCCAAGGAGGGGGGTTGAATGAAAAACTGTTTTTT. As protein: CASSQGGGLNEKLFF.

The chain carries TRBV21-1 and TRBJ2-7. TRBV21-1 is classified as a pseudogene. The CDR3 contains 18 residues. The CDR3 reads CASSKAWAAAATTYEQYF. The CDR3 DNA is TGTGCCAGCAGCAAAGCCTGGGCCGCCGCAGCTACTACCTACGAGCAGTACTTC.

This rearrangement joins TRBV29-1 to TRBJ2-6; no firm D call. This CDR3 region has 13 residues. Trimming left V 5 bases short and J 0 bases short, with 5 bases between. Germline loops: CDR1 SQVTM, CDR2 ANQGSEA. CDR3 coding DNA: TGCAGCGTTTTGGTCTCTGGGGCCAACGTCCTGACTTTC. As protein: CSVLVSGANVLTF.

The chain's CDR3 is CASSLYGAVQETQYF. DNA for the CDR3: TGTGCCAGCAGTTTATACGGGGCAGTTCAAGAGACCCAGTACTTC. This chain joins TRBV28 and TRBJ2-5; either TRBD1 or TRBD2 may fit D (5 bases each). V lost 1 base and J 2 bases, leaving 11 bases between the germline ends. CDR3 length: 15 residues. Germline CDR1 is MDHEN and CDR2 is SYDVKM.

This clone was seen once. The chain carries TRBV29-1 and TRBJ1-2, with unresolved D. Germline CDR1 SQVTM, CDR2 ANQGSEA. The V and J ends lost 4 bases and 5 bases respectively, with 23 bases between them. The CDR3 is 16 residues long. The CDR3 reads CSVGRPRDASVYGYTF. DNA of the CDR3: TGCAGCGTTGGTAGGCCCCGAGACGCAAGTGTTTATGGCTACACCTTC.

Of note for this clone: Within the sample, other DNA sequences also encode this same CDR3. The gene calls are TRBV28 and TRBJ1-1, with a tentative D call TRBD1 (5 bases). CDR3 length: 13 amino acids. Between the trimmed V and J ends, which lost 3 bases and 3 bases, there was a span of 8 bases. From germline, CDR1 is MDHEN and CDR2 SYDVKM. CDR3 bases: TGTGCCAGCAGTTTGACAGCATACACTGAAGCTTTCTTT. Its translation is CASSLTAYTEAFF.

The chain employs TRBV6-4 and TRBJ1-6, with D possibly being TRBD1 (5 bases). With 5 bases removed from V and 7 bases from J, the gap between germline ends came to 9 bases. Germline-derived CDR1 and CDR2 are MRHNA and SNTAGT. The CDR3 runs to 13 residues. Here the CDR3 reads CASSPTANSPLHF. CDR3 coding DNA: TGTGCCAGCAGTCCGACAGCCAATTCACCCCTCCACTTT.

The chain employs TRBV6-5 and TRBJ1-5, with D perhaps matching TRBD1 (5 bases). V was clipped by 5 bases and J by 6 bases, with 11 bases between them. CDR3 length: 13 amino acids. Germline V gives CDR1 MNHEY, CDR2 SVGAGI. Written as DNA, the CDR3 is TGTGCCAGCAGTGGCAGGGTCGGTCAGCCCCAGCATTTT. It yields the protein CASSGRVGQPQHF.

V usage is TRBV10-2 and J usage is TRBJ2-7; maybe TRBD1 (6 bases). The ends were cut back, 2 bases at V and 2 bases at J, with 10 bases in the middle. Germline V lookup: CDR1 WSHSY, CDR2 SAAADI. This CDR3 is built from 14 residues. Here the CDR3 DNA reads TGCGCCAGCAGTGAGGGACAGTTAGCCTACGAGCAGTACTTC. This translates into CASSEGQLAYEQYF.

The rearrangement joins TRBV9 to TRBJ1-2; 9 bases line up with TRBD1. The J segment lost 1 base and the V segment lost 3 bases, leaving 7 bases of the junction unmatched. This CDR3 has 16 residues. CDR1 SGDLS and CDR2 YYNGEE come from the germline V gene. CDR3 loop: CASSAGTGIINYGYTF. The CDR3 nucleotides are TGTGCCAGCAGCGCGGGGACAGGGATTATTAACTATGGCTACACCTTC.

The chain employs TRBV7-9 and TRBJ2-5, with unresolved D. Looked up from germline, CDR1 is SEHNR and CDR2 is FQNEAQ (reference sequence). The CDR3 spans 17 residues. Deletions cut 1 base from V and 5 bases from J, with 20 bases between. CDR3 sequence reads: CASSLGVGEAFLETQYF. CDR3 bases: TGTGCCAGCAGCTTAGGGGTCGGAGAGGCCTTTTTGGAGACCCAGTACTTC.

The chain has TRBV28 and TRBJ2-1; tentative D call: TRBD2 (6 bases). V was pared by 6 bases and J by 4 bases, with 7 bases between. Germline assignment: CDR1 MDHEN and CDR2 SYDVKM. The CDR3 consists of 12 residues. Here the CDR3 DNA reads TGTGCCAGCAGGGCGGGATACAATGAGCAGTTCTTC. It encodes CASRAGYNEQFF.

The J gene is TRBJ2-3, the V gene TRBV18; a weak D match, TRBD2 (5 bases). Germline assignment: CDR1 KGHSH and CDR2 LQKENI. The CDR3 runs 16 residues. Trimming took 4 bases from V and 3 from J, leaving 17 bases between them. The CDR3 DNA reads TGTGCCAGCTCACAGGGCGTCGGGATCCAAACAGATACGCAGTATTTT. Its protein product is CASSQGVGIQTDTQYF. Complete variable domain (other parts from reference TRBV18 and TRBJ2-3): NAGVMQNPRHLVRRRGQEARLRCSPMKGHSHVYWYRQLPEEGLKFMVYLQKENIIDESGMPKERFSAEFPKEGPSILRIQQVVRGDSAAYFCASSQGVGIQTDTQYFGPGTRLTVL.

The CDR3 sequence: CASSLARLVDEQFF. CDR3 DNA: TGTGCCAGCAGCTTAGCTAGACTAGTCGATGAGCAGTTCTTC. The gene calls are TRBV7-9 and TRBJ2-1; D is possibly TRBD2 (6 bases). CDR3 length equals 14 residues. CDR1 is SEHNR and CDR2 is FQNEAQ in the germline V gene (reference sequence). V was pared by 0 bases and J by 8 bases, with 11 bases between.

The chain has TRBV27 and TRBJ2-3; 10 bases map to TRBD2. The CDR3 spans 21 residues. Unmatched junction bases numbered 19, after V lost 2 bases and J lost 2 bases. Germline V gene lookup returns CDR1 MNHEY and CDR2 SMNVEV (reference sequence). The CDR3 sequence is CASSLLPVAGGRPPITDTQYF. The CDR3 DNA sequence: TGTGCCAGCAGTTTACTACCGGTAGCGGGAGGCCGGCCCCCAATCACAGATACGCAGTATTTT.

V and J are TRBV7-8 and TRBJ2-7; no reliable D call. CDR1 and CDR2 (germline): SGHVS, FQNEAQ. Deletions cut 5 bases from V and 5 bases from J, with 10 bases between. The CDR3 is 12 residues long. CDR3 bases: TGTGCCAGCAGCCCCATGCGCCACGAGCAGTACTTC. This encodes CASSPMRHEQYF.

J is TRBJ1-2 and V is TRBV19; D uncertain. This CDR3 has 14 residues. Germline-derived CDR1 and CDR2 are LNHDA and SQIVND (reference sequence). V lost 1 base, J lost 8 bases, and 14 bases lay in between. CDR3 sequence: CASSIVSAVTGYTF. CDR3 in DNA: TGTGCCAGTAGTATAGTCTCGGCGGTGACGGGCTACACCTTC. Together with reference TRBV19 and TRBJ1-2, the CDR3 gives the full variable domain: DGGITQSPKYLFRKEGQNVTLSCEQNLNHDAMYWYRQDPGQGLRLIYYSQIVNDFQKGDIAEGYSVSREKKESFPLTVTSAQKNPTAFYLCASSIVSAVTGYTFGSGTRLTVV.